This TCR beta chain is drawn from a study of cytomegalovirus exposure and HLA in healthy donors. Overall study results and limits: It emerged from a later analysis that several of the most significant clusters appeared to be linked to common viral pathogens.

On this clone: Its antigen is as yet unknown.

The V gene's germline CDR1 is MNHNS and CDR2 SASEGT. The CDR3 length is 12 residues. V lost 11 bases and J lost 9; bases outside the gene matches: 12. This PCR relied on a set of 60 Vbeta primers and 13 Jbeta primers. The protocol was immunoSEQ multiplex PCR, while the TCRdb copy is restricted to in-frame clones and leaves out a portion. The repertoire includes some 120,000 clones, around 75% of them detected once, and roughly 3.1% sits in the top ten. This receptor was obtained from a young man in good health and CMV-seronegative. The rearrangement uses TRBV6-1 and TRBJ1-2, with 7 bases matching TRBD1. Sequenced material: PBMCs. DNA of the CDR3: TGTGCCTCTCTACGGGACAGCACTAGCTACACCTTC. It is translated as CASLRDSTSYTF.